This T cell receptor beta chain was identified during a study of cytomegalovirus exposure and HLA in healthy donors. Primers: 60 Vbeta forward and 13 Jbeta reverse. Clones were read by immunoSEQ multiplex PCR, and TCRdb kept only the in-frame ones, dropping some. The table includes 100,000 to 150,000 clones, approximately 82% detected once. Trimming removed 4 bases from V and 5 bases from J; junction bases left unmatched: 12. In germline, CDR1 is SGHDT, CDR2 YYEEEE. This CDR3 has 16 residues. The receptor was isolated from a boy aged 2 to 10 in good health and CMV-seronegative. J is TRBJ2-5 and V is TRBV5-6, with 9 bases aligning to TRBD2. Sequencing input: PBMCs. CDR3 amino acids: CASSLESLLAGETQYF. As DNA, the CDR3 is TGTGCCAGCAGCCTGGAGTCACTTCTAGCGGGGGAGACCCAGTACTTC.